This T cell receptor (beta chain) was documented in a study of CD8 T cells in ankylosing spondylitis. Notes on the study in general: A motif of roughly 8 highly homologous TCR beta variants was seen as apparently characteristic of ankylosing spondylitis blood. With a CD8+ phenotype, disease-linked clones were relatively rare in peripheral blood. Clones linked to disease were reported to show significant enrichment in matched ankylosing spondylitis synovial fluid. Some motif variants were previously reported in reactive arthritis synovial fluid and blood.

CDR3 length: 18 residues. Trimming left V 0 bases short and J 0 bases short, with 15 bases between. Germline lookup yields CDR1 MNHNS and CDR2 SASEGT. Each TCR beta library was made by quantitative 5'-RACE that incorporated molecular barcodes. TCRdb reprocessed the 5' RACE reads with MiXCR, giving one entry per CDR3 protein. Here the sample spans about 500,000 distinct CDR3 sequences, roughly an eighth being singletons. Comment on this clonotype: Antigen: not known.

V usage is TRBV6-1 and J usage is TRBJ1-3; tentatively, D is TRBD1 (5 bases). Material for sequencing was blood, either unsorted or a sorted T cell fraction (not recorded which). This receptor was obtained from a male donor with ankylosing spondylitis. CDR3 region: CASSEARNRLTSGNTIYF. The CDR3 DNA reads TGTGCCAGCAGTGAAGCGCGGAACAGGCTAACCTCTGGAAACACCATATATTTT.